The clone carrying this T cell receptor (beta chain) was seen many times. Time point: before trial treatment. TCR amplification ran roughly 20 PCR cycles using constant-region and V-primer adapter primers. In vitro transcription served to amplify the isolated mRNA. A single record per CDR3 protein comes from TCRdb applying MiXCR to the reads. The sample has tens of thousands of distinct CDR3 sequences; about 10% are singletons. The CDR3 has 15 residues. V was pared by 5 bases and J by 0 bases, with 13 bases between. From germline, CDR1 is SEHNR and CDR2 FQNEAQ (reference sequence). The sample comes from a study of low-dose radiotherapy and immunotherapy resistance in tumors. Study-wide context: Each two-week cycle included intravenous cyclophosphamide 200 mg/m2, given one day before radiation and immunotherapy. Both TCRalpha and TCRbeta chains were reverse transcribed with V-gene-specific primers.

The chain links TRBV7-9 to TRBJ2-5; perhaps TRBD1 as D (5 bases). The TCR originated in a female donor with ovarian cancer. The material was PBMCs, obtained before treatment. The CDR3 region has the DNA TGTGCCAGCAGCGTCCGGCAGGGTTACCAAGAGACCCAGTACTTC. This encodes CASSVRQGYQETQYF.